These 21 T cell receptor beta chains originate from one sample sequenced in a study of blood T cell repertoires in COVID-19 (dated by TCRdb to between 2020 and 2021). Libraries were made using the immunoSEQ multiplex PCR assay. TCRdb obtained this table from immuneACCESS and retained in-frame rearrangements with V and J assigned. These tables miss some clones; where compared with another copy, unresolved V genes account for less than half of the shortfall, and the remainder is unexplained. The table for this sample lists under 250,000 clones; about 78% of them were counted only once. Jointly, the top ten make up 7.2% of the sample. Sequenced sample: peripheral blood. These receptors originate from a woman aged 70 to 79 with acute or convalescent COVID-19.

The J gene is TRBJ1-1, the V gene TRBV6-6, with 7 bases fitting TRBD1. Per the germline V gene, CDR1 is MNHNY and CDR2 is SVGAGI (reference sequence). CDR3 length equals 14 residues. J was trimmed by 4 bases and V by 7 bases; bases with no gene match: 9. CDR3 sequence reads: CASTLQGVGTEAFF. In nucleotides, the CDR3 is TGTGCCAGCACCCTCCAGGGGGTAGGCACTGAAGCTTTCTTT.

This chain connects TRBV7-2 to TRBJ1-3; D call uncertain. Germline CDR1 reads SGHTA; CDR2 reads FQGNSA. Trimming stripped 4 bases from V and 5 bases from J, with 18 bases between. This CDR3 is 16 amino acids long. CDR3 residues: CASSSHGRGRRNTIYF. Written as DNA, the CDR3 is TGTGCCAGCAGCTCACACGGTCGGGGTAGAAGAAACACCATATATTTT.

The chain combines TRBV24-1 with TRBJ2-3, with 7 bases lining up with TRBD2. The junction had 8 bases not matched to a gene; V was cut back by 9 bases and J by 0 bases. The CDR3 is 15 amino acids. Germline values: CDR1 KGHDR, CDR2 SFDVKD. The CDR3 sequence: CATEGGAGSTDTQYF. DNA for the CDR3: TGTGCCACCGAGGGAGGAGCGGGAAGCACAGATACGCAGTATTTT.

The CDR3 is CASSRGEGHYEQYV. CDR3 DNA sequence: TGTGCCAGCTCACGAGGAGAGGGCCACTACGAGCAGTACGTC. The rearrangement uses TRBV18 and TRBJ2-7; possibly TRBD2 for D (5 bases). The CDR3 has 14 residues. The V and J ends lost 4 bases and 3 bases respectively, with 13 bases between them. Germline V gives CDR1 KGHSH, CDR2 LQKENI.

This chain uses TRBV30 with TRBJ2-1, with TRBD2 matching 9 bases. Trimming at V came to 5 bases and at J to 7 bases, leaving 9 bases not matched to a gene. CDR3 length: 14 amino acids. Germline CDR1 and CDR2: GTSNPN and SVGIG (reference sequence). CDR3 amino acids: CAWDSGGTLNEQFF. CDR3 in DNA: TGTGCCTGGGACAGCGGGGGGACCTTGAATGAGCAGTTCTTC.

The CDR3 DNA reads TGTGCCAGCACCATTCAAGTGGCCACCGGGACTAGCGGGGGGGATACGCAGTATTTT. Residues: CASTIQVATGTSGGDTQYF. V usage is TRBV7-8 and J usage is TRBJ2-3, with 15 positions matching TRBD2. Unmatched junction bases numbered 17, after V lost 7 bases and J lost 6 bases. The CDR3 covers 19 residues. Germline-derived CDR1 and CDR2 are SGHVS and FQNEAQ.

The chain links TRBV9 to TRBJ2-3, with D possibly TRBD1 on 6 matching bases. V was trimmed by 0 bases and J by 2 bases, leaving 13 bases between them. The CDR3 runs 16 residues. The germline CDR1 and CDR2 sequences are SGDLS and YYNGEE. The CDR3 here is CASSVEGGQITDTQYF. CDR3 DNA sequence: TGTGCCAGCAGCGTAGAAGGGGGACAAATCACAGATACGCAGTATTTT.

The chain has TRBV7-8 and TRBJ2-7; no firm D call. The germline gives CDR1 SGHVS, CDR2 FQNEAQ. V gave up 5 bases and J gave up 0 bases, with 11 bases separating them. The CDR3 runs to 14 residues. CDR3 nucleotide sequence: TGTGCCAGCAGCGCCCTTTCTACCTCCTACGAGCAGTACGTC. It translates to CASSALSTSYEQYV.

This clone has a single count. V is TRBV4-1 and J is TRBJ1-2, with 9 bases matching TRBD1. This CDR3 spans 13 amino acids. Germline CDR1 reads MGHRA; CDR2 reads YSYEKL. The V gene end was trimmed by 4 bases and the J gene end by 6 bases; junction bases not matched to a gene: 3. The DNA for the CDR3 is TGCGCCAGCAGCCGGGACAGGGACCATGGCTACACCTTC. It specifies CASSRDRDHGYTF.

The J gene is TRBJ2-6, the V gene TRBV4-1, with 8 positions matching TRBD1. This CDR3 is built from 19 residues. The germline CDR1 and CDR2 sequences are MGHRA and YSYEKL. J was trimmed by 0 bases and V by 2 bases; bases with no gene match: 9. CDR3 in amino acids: CASSQFNGQGRSGANVLTF. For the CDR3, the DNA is TGCGCCAGCAGCCAATTTAACGGACAGGGTCGCTCTGGGGCCAACGTCCTGACTTTC.

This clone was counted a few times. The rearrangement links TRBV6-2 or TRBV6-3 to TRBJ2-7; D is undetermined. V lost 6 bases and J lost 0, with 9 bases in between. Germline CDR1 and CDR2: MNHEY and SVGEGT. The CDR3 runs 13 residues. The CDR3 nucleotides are TGTGCCAGCAGCCTACACAGCTCCTACGAGCAGTACTTC. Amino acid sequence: CASSLHSSYEQYF.

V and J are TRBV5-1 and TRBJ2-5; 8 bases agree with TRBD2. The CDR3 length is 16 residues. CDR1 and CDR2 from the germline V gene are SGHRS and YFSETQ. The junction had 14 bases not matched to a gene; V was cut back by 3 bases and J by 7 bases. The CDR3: CASSSGLTTSVGTQYF. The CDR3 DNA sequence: TGCGCCAGCAGCTCGGGACTGACGACTAGCGTGGGGACCCAGTACTTC.

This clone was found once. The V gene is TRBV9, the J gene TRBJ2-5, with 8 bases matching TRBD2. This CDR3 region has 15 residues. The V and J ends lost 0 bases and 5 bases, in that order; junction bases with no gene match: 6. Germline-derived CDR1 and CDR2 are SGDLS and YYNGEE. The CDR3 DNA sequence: TGTGCCAGCAGCGTAGGGGCGGGGGGTCTTGAGACCCAGTACTTC. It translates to CASSVGAGGLETQYF.

The CDR3 loop reads CATSVLGTGNNEQFF. The CDR3 DNA sequence: TGTGCCACCAGTGTCCTCGGGACAGGGAACAATGAGCAGTTCTTC. The rearrangement joins TRBV24-1 to TRBJ2-1, with 9 positions matching TRBD1. Germline lookup yields CDR1 KGHDR and CDR2 SFDVKD. This CDR3 is 15 amino acids long. Trimming took 5 bases from V and 5 from J; bases not matched to a gene: 6.

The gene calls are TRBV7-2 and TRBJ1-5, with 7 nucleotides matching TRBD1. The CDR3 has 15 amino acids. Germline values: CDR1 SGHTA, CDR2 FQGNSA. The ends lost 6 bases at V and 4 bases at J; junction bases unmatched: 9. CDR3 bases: TGTGCCAGCAGTCCTAATCAGGGGGGAAATCAGCCCCAGCATTTT. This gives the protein CASSPNQGGNQPQHF.

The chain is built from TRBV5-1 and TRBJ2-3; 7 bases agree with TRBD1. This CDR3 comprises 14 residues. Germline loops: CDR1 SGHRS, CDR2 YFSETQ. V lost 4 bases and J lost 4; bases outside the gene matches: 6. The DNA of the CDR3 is TGCGCCAGCAGCGCAGACAGGGAATCAGATACGCAGTATTTT. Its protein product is CASSADRESDTQYF.

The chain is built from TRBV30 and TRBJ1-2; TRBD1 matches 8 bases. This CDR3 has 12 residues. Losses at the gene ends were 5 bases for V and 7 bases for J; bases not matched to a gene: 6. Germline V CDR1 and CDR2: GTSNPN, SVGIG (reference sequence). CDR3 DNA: TGTGCCTGGGACAGGGGCGGGTCTGGCTACACCTTC. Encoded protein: CAWDRGGSGYTF.

The CDR3 reads CASSLAAGDYEQYF. The CDR3 nucleotides are TGTGCCAGCAGCTTAGCAGCGGGGGACTACGAGCAGTACTTC. The chain carries TRBV7-9 and TRBJ2-7, with 8 nucleotides matching TRBD2. The CDR3 spans 14 residues. The germline CDR1 and CDR2 sequences are SEHNR and FQNEAQ (reference sequence). J was trimmed by 3 bases and V by 0 bases; bases with no gene match: 1.

CDR3 sequence reads: CASSPGQGVSGNTIYF. The CDR3 coding sequence is TGTGCCAGCTCTCCGGGACAGGGGGTCTCTGGAAACACCATATATTTT. The chain carries TRBV18 and TRBJ1-3; 11 positions agree with TRBD1. Germline CDR1 KGHSH, CDR2 LQKENI. Unmatched junction bases numbered 4, after V lost 6 bases and J lost 0 bases. There are 16 residues in the CDR3.

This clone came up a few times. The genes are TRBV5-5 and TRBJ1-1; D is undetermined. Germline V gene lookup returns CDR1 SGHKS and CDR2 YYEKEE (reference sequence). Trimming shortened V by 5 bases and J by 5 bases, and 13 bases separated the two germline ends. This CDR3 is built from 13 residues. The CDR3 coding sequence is TGTGCCAGCAGTCGGGTTTTCGGAACTGAAGCTTTCTTT. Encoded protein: CASSRVFGTEAFF.

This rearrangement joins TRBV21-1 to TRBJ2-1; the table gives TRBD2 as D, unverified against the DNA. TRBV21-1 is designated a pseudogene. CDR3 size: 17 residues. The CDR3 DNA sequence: TGTGCCAGCAGCAAGGGGTTTCTGGGCGGGGGTTACAATGAGCAGTTCTTC. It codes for CASSKGFLGGGYNEQFF.